Below, 9 T cell receptor beta chains from the same sample are listed, as sequenced in a study of cytomegalovirus exposure and HLA in healthy donors (dated by TCRdb to about 2017). Libraries were made using the immunoSEQ multiplex PCR assay. For the multiplex PCR, a mixture combining 60 forward primers for TCR Vbeta segments and 13 reverse primers for TCR Jbeta segments was used. This is the immuneACCESS table as TCRdb keeps it, with only in-frame sequences that have V and J called. A part of the clones is gone; compared with another copy, unresolved V genes explain less than half, and the rest is unexplained. Counted in this sample were 150,000 to 160,000 clones; 70% to 90% of them appeared once. 5.6% of the sample belongs to the ten largest clones. The sequenced sample was PBMCs. These receptors all come from a woman between 40 and 50 years old in good health and CMV-seropositive.

As for this clone: A junction boundary mismatches the germline segment, possibly from a read error. The J gene is TRBJ2-5, the V gene TRBV2, with D perhaps matching TRBD1 (5 bases). Germline loops: CDR1 SNHLY, CDR2 FYNNEI. The CDR3 loop spans 14 amino acids. Here the CDR3 DNA reads TGTGCCAGCAGTCTTTTCGACAGCCAAGGGACCCAGTACTTC. Amino acid sequence: CASSLFDSQGTQYF.

The chain is built from TRBV29-1 and TRBJ1-1; 10 nucleotides align to TRBD1. The germline V gene encodes CDR1 SQVTM and CDR2 ANQGSEA. The CDR3 has 13 amino acids. V was clipped by 6 bases and J by 4 bases; unmatched bases: 5. CDR3 loop: CSVWDRGGTEAFF. DNA for the CDR3: TGCAGCGTGTGGGACAGGGGAGGCACTGAAGCTTTCTTT.

The genes are TRBV11-3 and TRBJ2-5, with D tentatively TRBD2 (6 bases). Looked up from germline, CDR1 is SGHNT and CDR2 is YENEEA. The CDR3 is 13 residues long. V was clipped by 5 bases and J by 4 bases, with 11 bases between them. The CDR3 DNA follows: TGTGCCAGCAGCAACCGGGACTTAGAGACCCAGTACTTC. It encodes CASSNRDLETQYF.

This clone was seen just once. V is TRBV5-1 and J is TRBJ2-1; 12 bases line up with TRBD2. Trimming cost V 2 bases and J 8 bases; bases outside gene matches: 11. The germline gives CDR1 SGHRS, CDR2 YFSETQ. The CDR3 is 17 amino acids. The CDR3 here is CASSFTLLAGGHDEQFF. The DNA of the CDR3 is TGCGCCAGCAGCTTTACCCTTCTAGCGGGAGGGCACGATGAGCAGTTCTTC.

The chain has TRBV5-6 and TRBJ2-3, with D perhaps TRBD2 (5 bases). Trimming removed 4 bases at V and 0 bases at J, with 15 bases between. This CDR3 is built from 16 residues. The germline V gene has CDR1 SGHDT and CDR2 YYEEEE. CDR3 protein: CASSPLADRSTDTQYF. The CDR3 nucleotides read TGTGCCAGCAGCCCTCTAGCAGACCGTAGCACAGATACGCAGTATTTT.

This clone occurred once. The V gene is TRBV28, the J gene TRBJ2-7; 7 bases align to TRBD1. This CDR3 region has 14 residues. V lost 2 bases, J lost 7 bases, and 8 bases stayed unmatched. Germline values: CDR1 MDHEN, CDR2 SYDVKM. The CDR3 DNA sequence: TGTGCCAGCAGTTTACAGGGGGAAGCGCGGGAGCAGTACTTC. Its protein product is CASSLQGEAREQYF.

The gene calls are TRBV27 and TRBJ2-7, with 13 bases that match TRBD2. CDR3 size: 15 residues. From germline, CDR1 is MNHEY and CDR2 SMNVEV (reference sequence). Losses at the gene ends were 4 bases for V and 6 bases for J; bases not matched to a gene: 6. CDR3 region: CASSSPGLAGLEQYF. The CDR3 nucleotides are TGTGCCAGCAGTTCTCCGGGACTAGCGGGACTCGAGCAGTACTTC.

V is TRBV7-8 and J is TRBJ2-2, with D perhaps matching TRBD1 (5 bases). Trimming left V 3 bases short and J 0 bases short, with 11 bases between. Per the germline V gene, CDR1 is SGHVS and CDR2 is FQNEAQ. The CDR3 consists of 16 residues. CDR3 region: CASSFYSQANTGELFF. DNA of the CDR3: TGTGCCAGCAGCTTCTATTCACAGGCGAACACCGGGGAGCTGTTTTTT.

The chain employs TRBV19 and TRBJ2-3, with D hard to call. V was trimmed by 3 bases and J by 0 bases, leaving 10 bases between them. Germline-derived CDR1 and CDR2 are LNHDA and SQIVND (reference sequence). The CDR3 extends over 15 amino acids. CDR3 protein: CASSIGGTSTDTQYF. The CDR3 DNA reads TGTGCCAGTAGTATTGGCGGCACTAGCACAGATACGCAGTATTTT.